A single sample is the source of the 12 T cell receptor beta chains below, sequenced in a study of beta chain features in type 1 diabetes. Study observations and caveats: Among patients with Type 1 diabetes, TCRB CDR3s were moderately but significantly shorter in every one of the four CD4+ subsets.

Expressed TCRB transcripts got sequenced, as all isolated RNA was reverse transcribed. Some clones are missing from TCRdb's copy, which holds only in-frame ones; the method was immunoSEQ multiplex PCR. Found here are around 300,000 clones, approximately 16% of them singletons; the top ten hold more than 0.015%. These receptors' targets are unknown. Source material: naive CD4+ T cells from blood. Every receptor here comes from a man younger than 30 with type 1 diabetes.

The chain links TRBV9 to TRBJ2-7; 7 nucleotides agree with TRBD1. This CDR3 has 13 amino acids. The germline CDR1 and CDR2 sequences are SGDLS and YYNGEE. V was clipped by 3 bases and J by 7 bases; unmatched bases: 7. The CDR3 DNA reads TGTGCCAGCAGCGCATCAGGGGGTCGGGAGCAGTACTTC. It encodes CASSASGGREQYF.

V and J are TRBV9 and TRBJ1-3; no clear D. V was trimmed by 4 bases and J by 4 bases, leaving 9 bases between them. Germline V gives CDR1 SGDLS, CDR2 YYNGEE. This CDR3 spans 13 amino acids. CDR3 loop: CASSTSPGNTIYF. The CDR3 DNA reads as TGTGCCAGCAGCACATCGCCAGGAAACACCATATATTTT.

Here the CDR3 DNA reads TGCGCCAGCAGCAGGCCACTACAGGGGGCGACGCAGTATTTT. This gives the protein CASSRPLQGATQYF. The chain carries TRBV5-1 and TRBJ2-3; the match to TRBD1 covers 9 bases. Germline lookup yields CDR1 SGHRS and CDR2 YFSETQ. This CDR3 contains 14 residues. V lost 4 bases, J lost 9 bases, and 9 bases stayed unmatched.

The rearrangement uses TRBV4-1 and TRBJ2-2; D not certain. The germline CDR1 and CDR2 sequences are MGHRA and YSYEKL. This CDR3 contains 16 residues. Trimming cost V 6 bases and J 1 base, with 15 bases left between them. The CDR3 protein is CASRLTSLGNTGELFF. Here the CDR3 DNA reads TGCGCCAGCAGACTTACCTCCCTCGGGAACACCGGGGAGCTGTTTTTT.

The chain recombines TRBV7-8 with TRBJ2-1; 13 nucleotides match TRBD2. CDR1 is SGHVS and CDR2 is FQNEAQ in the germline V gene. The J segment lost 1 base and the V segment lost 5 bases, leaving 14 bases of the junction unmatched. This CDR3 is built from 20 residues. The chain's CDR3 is CASSTRSRLAGGRSYNEQFF. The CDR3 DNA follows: TGTGCCAGCAGCACCCGGAGTCGACTAGCGGGAGGCCGTTCCTACAATGAGCAGTTCTTC. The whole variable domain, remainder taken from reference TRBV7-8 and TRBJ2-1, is GAGVSQSPRYKVAKRGQDVALRCDPISGHVSLFWYQQALGQGPEFLTYFQNEAQLDKSGLPSDRFFAERPEGSVSTLKIQRTQQEDSAVYLCASSTRSRLAGGRSYNEQFFGPGTRLTVL.

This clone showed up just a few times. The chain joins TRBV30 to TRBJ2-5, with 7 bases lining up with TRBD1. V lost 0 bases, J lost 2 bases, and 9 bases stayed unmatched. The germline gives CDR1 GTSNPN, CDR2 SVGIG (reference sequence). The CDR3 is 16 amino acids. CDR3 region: CAWSVRDSLRQETQYF. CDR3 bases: TGTGCCTGGAGTGTACGGGACAGCTTGCGTCAAGAGACCCAGTACTTC.

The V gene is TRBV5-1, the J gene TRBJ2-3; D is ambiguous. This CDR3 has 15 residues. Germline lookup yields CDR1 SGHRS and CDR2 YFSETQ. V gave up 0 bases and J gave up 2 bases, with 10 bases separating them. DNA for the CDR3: TGCGCCAGCAGCTTGGGCGCGATCAACACAGATACGCAGTATTTT. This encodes CASSLGAINTDTQYF.

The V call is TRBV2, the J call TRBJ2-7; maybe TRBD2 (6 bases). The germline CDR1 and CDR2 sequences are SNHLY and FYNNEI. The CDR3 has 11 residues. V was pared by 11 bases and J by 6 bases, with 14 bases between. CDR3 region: CAGRGTAEQYF. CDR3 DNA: TGTGCCGGACGGGGGACCGCCGAGCAGTACTTC. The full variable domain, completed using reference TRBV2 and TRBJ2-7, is EPEVTQTPSHQVTQMGQEVILRCVPISNHLYFYWYRQILGQKVEFLVSFYNNEISEKSEIFDDQFSVERPDGSNFTLKIRSTKLEDSAMYFCAGRGTAEQYFGPGTRLTVT.

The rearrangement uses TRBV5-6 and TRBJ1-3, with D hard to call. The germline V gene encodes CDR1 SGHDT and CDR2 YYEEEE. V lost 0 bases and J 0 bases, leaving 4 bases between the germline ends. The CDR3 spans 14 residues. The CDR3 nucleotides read TGTGCCAGCAGCTTGGGGCTCTCTGGAAACACCATATATTTT. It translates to CASSLGLSGNTIYF.

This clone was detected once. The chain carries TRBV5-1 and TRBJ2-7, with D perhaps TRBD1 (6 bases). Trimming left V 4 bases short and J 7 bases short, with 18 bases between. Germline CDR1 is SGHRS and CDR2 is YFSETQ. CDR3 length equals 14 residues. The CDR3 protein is CASSAGTLTWEQYF. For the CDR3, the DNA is TGCGCCAGCAGCGCCGGGACATTAACGTGGGAGCAGTACTTC.

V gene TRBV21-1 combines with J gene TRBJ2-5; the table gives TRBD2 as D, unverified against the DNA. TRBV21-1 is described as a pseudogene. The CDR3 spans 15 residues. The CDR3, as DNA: TGTGCCAGCAGCAAAGACGGGGGGCGACAAGAGACCCAGTACTTC. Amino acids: CASSKDGGRQETQYF.

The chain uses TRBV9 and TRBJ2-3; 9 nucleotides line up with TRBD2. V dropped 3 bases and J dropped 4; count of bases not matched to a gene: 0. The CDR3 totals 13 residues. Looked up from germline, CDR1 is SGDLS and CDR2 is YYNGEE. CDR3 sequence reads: CASSGTSADTQYF. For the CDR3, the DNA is TGTGCCAGCAGCGGGACTAGCGCAGATACGCAGTATTTT.